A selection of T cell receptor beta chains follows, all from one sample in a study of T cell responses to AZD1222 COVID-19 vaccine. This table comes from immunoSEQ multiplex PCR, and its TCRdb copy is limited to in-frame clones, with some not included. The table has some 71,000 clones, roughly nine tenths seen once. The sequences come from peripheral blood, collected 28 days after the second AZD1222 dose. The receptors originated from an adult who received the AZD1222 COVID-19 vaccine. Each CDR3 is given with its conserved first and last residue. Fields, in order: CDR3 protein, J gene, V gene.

CDR3aa: CASSQDSGNSPLHF
j_gene: TRBJ1-6
v_gene: TRBV4-2

CDR3aa: CASSLFYRGTDTQYF
j_gene: TRBJ2-3
v_gene: TRBV5-1

CDR3aa: CASSSSLAGGLDEQYF
j_gene: TRBJ2-7
v_gene: TRBV11-2

CDR3aa: CASSYSRGWNTEAFF
j_gene: TRBJ1-1
v_gene: TRBV6-5

CDR3aa: CASSYADRYGYTF
j_gene: TRBJ1-2
v_gene: TRBV19

CDR3aa: CASSQAAVNEKLFF
j_gene: TRBJ1-4
v_gene: TRBV3-1/TRBV3-2

CDR3aa: CASSQDRGDEQFF
j_gene: TRBJ2-1
v_gene: TRBV27

CDR3aa: CASSAGTGSEKLFF
j_gene: TRBJ1-4
v_gene: TRBV18

CDR3aa: CATSDNGQGTSYEQYF
j_gene: TRBJ2-7
v_gene: TRBV24-1

CDR3aa: CSVVLRGVDYGYTF
j_gene: TRBJ1-2
v_gene: TRBV29-1

CDR3aa: CASSLNGGTEAFF
j_gene: TRBJ1-1
v_gene: TRBV5-5

CDR3aa: CSVVFYEGKGYTF
j_gene: TRBJ1-2
v_gene: TRBV29-1

CDR3aa: CASSLTSDNEQFF
j_gene: TRBJ2-1
v_gene: TRBV5-5

CDR3aa: CASHSPNVFEAFF
j_gene: TRBJ1-1
v_gene: TRBV27

CDR3aa: CASSTDSSGNTIYF
j_gene: TRBJ1-3
v_gene: TRBV19

CDR3aa: CASSKDSLPYEQYF
j_gene: TRBJ2-7
v_gene: TRBV19

CDR3aa: CASRGSNRSYGYTF
j_gene: TRBJ1-2
v_gene: TRBV7-9

CDR3aa: CASSDQRAVVASGANVLTF
j_gene: TRBJ2-6
v_gene: TRBV2

CDR3aa: CASSPSGSRWGANVLTF
j_gene: TRBJ2-6
v_gene: TRBV7-3

CDR3aa: CASSDGAETQYF
j_gene: TRBJ2-5
v_gene: TRBV2

CDR3aa: CASSQASRELGGYTF
j_gene: TRBJ1-2
v_gene: TRBV4-1

CDR3aa: CASGAVYNSPLHF
j_gene: TRBJ1-6
v_gene: TRBV12-5

CDR3aa: CASSLRGWYTEAFF
j_gene: TRBJ1-1
v_gene: TRBV27

CDR3aa: CASSPRGSGRRGSGELFF
j_gene: TRBJ2-2
v_gene: TRBV4-3

CDR3aa: CASSLMGLAGQETQYF
j_gene: TRBJ2-5
v_gene: TRBV5-4

CDR3aa: CASSSGLAGFTGELFF
j_gene: TRBJ2-2
v_gene: TRBV5-1

CDR3aa: CASSLLGRGSNQPQHF
j_gene: TRBJ1-5
v_gene: TRBV27

CDR3aa: CASSQQGVATDTQYF
j_gene: TRBJ2-3
v_gene: TRBV6-4

CDR3aa: CASSKAGAFF
j_gene: TRBJ1-1
v_gene: TRBV21-1

CDR3aa: CASSPGSGRAYEQYF
j_gene: TRBJ2-7
v_gene: TRBV5-1

CDR3aa: CASSQAQSSGANVLTF
j_gene: TRBJ2-6
v_gene: TRBV5-6

CDR3aa: CASTLDRTSRQPQHF
j_gene: TRBJ1-5
v_gene: TRBV6-5

CDR3aa: CASSAQRRTGEQFF
j_gene: TRBJ2-1
v_gene: TRBV7-2

CDR3aa: CASTPGDTNTGELFF
j_gene: TRBJ2-2
v_gene: TRBV6-2/TRBV6-3

CDR3aa: CASSSPGQGDGYTF
j_gene: TRBJ1-2
v_gene: TRBV28

CDR3aa: CASSWDLQGYEQYF
j_gene: TRBJ2-7
v_gene: TRBV12-1

CDR3aa: CASSLRGADYGYTF
j_gene: TRBJ1-2
v_gene: TRBV5-8

CDR3aa: CASSLTFELGGTGELFF
j_gene: TRBJ2-2
v_gene: TRBV7-3

CDR3aa: CASSLSGRGYGGEQYF
j_gene: TRBJ2-7
v_gene: TRBV27

CDR3aa: CASIKGTGSYEQYF
j_gene: TRBJ2-7
v_gene: TRBV5-1

CDR3aa: CASSLNSGDRAQPQHF
j_gene: TRBJ1-5
v_gene: TRBV7-2

CDR3aa: CASSDSSADTQYF
j_gene: TRBJ2-3
v_gene: TRBV10-1

CDR3aa: CASSYTGYDTEAFF
j_gene: TRBJ1-1
v_gene: TRBV18

CDR3aa: CVRGLVGLSNYEQYF
j_gene: TRBJ2-7
v_gene: TRBV7-5

CDR3aa: CASGGTVSYNEQFF
j_gene: TRBJ2-1
v_gene: TRBV3-1/TRBV3-2

CDR3aa: CASSLTGYTEAFF
j_gene: TRBJ1-1
v_gene: TRBV5-8

CDR3aa: CATSRPPNYGYTF
j_gene: TRBJ1-2
v_gene: TRBV15

CDR3aa: CASSLLEGEAFF
j_gene: TRBJ1-1
v_gene: TRBV18

CDR3aa: CASLPEGTDTQYF
j_gene: TRBJ2-3
v_gene: TRBV19

CDR3aa: CASSYSGAYNEQFF
j_gene: TRBJ2-1
v_gene: TRBV6-2/TRBV6-3

CDR3aa: CAISSLGTQYF
j_gene: TRBJ2-5
v_gene: TRBV10-3

CDR3aa: CASSWVGGMDTEAFF
j_gene: TRBJ1-1
v_gene: TRBV7-2

CDR3aa: CASSLVWGSTGELFF
j_gene: TRBJ2-2
v_gene: TRBV11-2

CDR3aa: CASSQDYMGAEQYF
j_gene: TRBJ2-7
v_gene: TRBV3-1/TRBV3-2